The clone carrying this T cell receptor beta chain has only one observation. Antigen specificity is unknown. Trimming removed 0 bases at V and 0 bases at J, with 11 bases between. This CDR3 contains 16 residues. Germline lookup yields CDR1 LNHNV and CDR2 YYDKDF (reference sequence). These data belong to a study of long-term antiretroviral therapy in people with HIV. Study summary: Of all samples, the earliest predate the 2015 immediate-ART recommendation by about a decade. General study findings and limits: Transplant-donor-level diversity was not reached after ART, though diversity increased.

A v3.0 immunoSEQ assay was performed at survey level. Data came from immunoSEQ multiplex PCR; TCRdb stores just in-frame clones and leaves some out. The sample lists tens of thousands of clones, approximately 87% occurring once. This clonotype was obtained from a man between 40 and 49 years old with HIV. The chain carries TRBV15 and TRBJ1-1; D possibly corresponds to TRBD1 (6 bases). Sequenced here: unsorted PBMCs, sampled about 5 years after starting antiretroviral therapy. CDR3 sequence (DNA): TGTGCCACCAGCAGAGACATACAGGGCTTGAACACTGAAGCTTTCTTT. Its protein product is CATSRDIQGLNTEAFF.